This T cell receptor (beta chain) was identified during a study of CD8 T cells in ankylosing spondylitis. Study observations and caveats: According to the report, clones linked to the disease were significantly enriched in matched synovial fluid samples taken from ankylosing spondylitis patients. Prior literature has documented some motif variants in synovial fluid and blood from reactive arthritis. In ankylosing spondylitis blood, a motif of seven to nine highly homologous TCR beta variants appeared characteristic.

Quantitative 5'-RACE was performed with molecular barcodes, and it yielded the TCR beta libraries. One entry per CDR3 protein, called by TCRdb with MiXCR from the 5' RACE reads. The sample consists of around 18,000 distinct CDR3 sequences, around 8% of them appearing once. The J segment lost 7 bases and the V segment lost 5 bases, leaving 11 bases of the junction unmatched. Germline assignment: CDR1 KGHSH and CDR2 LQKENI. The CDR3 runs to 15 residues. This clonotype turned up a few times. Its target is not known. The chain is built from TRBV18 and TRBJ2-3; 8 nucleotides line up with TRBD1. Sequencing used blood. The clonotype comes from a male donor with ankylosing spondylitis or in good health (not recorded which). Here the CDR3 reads CASSSGAGGANTQYF. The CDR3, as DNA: TGTGCCAGCTCATCGGGCGCAGGGGGCGCGAATACGCAGTATTTT.